This TCR beta chain originates from a study of blood T cell repertoires in COVID-19. About the research overall: COVID-19 samples, acute and convalescent, were from the United States, Italy and Spain. T cells, B-cell-depleted T cells, or PBMCs provided the cDNA or gDNA that served as material.

Regarding this clone: The same CDR3 can be traced to other DNA sequences in this sample.

How the authors handled the data: Nucleated cell number was recorded as an estimate derived from reference gene primer amplification. Clones were read by immunoSEQ multiplex PCR, and TCRdb kept only the in-frame ones, dropping some. Clone size and V and J calls were adopted from that table, with D and trimming inferred from the DNA. The repertoire consists of hundreds of thousands of clones, with around 87% occurring once and the leading ten covering around 1.9%. Categorization into cohorts depended on clinical history that participants reported. J was trimmed by 3 bases and V by 0 bases; bases with no gene match: 8. This CDR3 spans 17 amino acids. CDR1 MGHRA and CDR2 YSYEKL come from the germline V gene.

This clonotype was sampled from a man in his forties in a cohort exposed to, infected with or recovered from COVID-19 (not recorded which). This chain links TRBV4-1 with TRBJ2-3, with 8 bases that match TRBD2. Sequenced material: PBMCs or T cells enriched from blood (not recorded which). CDR3 protein: CASSQEYGTSGTDTQYF. The CDR3 region has the DNA TGCGCCAGCAGCCAAGAGTATGGGACTAGTGGTACAGATACGCAGTATTTT.